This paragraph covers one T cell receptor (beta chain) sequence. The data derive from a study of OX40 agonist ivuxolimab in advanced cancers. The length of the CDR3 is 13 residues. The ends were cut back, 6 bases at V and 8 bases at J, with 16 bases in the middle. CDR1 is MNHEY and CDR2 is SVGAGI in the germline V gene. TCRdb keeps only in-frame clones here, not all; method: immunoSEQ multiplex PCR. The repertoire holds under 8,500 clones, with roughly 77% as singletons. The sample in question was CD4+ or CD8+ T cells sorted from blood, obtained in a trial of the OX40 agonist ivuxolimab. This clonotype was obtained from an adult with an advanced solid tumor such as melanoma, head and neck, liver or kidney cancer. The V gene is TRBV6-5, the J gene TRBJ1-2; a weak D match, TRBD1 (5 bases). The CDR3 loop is CASRPEGLKGYTF. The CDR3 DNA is TGTGCCAGCAGACCCGAGGGGTTGAAGGGCTACACCTTC.